Listed here are 3 T cell receptor beta chains from one sample, sequenced in a study of radiotherapy plus CTLA-4 blockade in lung cancer. Repertoires were generated with immunoSEQ multiplex PCR, while TCRdb's copy carries only in-frame clones and drops some. Of about 62,000 clones listed, approximately 75% are singletons. The sample in question was peripheral blood, obtained from a patient treated with radiotherapy plus ipilimumab. These receptors originate from a human donor with non-small cell lung cancer who had a complete response to radiotherapy plus ipilimumab.

The J gene is TRBJ2-2, the V gene TRBV7-9; 8 bases map to TRBD1. J gave up 1 base and V 6 bases, and 4 bases lay outside the gene matches. CDR1 SEHNR and CDR2 FQNEAQ come from the germline V gene (reference sequence). The CDR3 is made up of 15 amino acids. The CDR3 loop reads CASSWTGRNTGELFF. The CDR3 coding sequence is TGTGCCAGCAGTTGGACAGGGCGGAACACCGGGGAGCTGTTTTTT.

The sample holds one count of this clone. The chain uses TRBV11-3 and TRBJ2-2, with D tentatively TRBD1 (6 bases). The V end lost 2 bases, the J end lost 6 bases, and 10 bases lay between the germline ends. Germline lookup yields CDR1 SGHNT and CDR2 YENEEA. The CDR3 runs 14 residues. The DNA of the CDR3 is TGTGCCAGCAGCTTAAGGGGGTTACCCGGGGAGCTGTTTTTT. Its translation is CASSLRGLPGELFF.

V and J are TRBV18 and TRBJ2-1; TRBD1 agrees at 8 bases. The CDR3 is made up of 15 amino acids. The V segment lost 2 bases and the J segment 8 bases; nucleotides outside the gene matches: 8. The germline gives CDR1 KGHSH, CDR2 LQKENI. This CDR3 reads CASSPFNRGNDEQFF. In DNA form, the CDR3 reads TGTGCCAGCTCACCATTTAACAGGGGGAACGATGAGCAGTTCTTC.